The 21 T cell receptor beta chains given below trace back to one sample, sequenced in a study of T cells after yellow fever vaccination. MiXCR, run by TCRdb on the 5' RACE reads, gives a single entry per CDR3 protein. The sample has roughly 250,000 distinct CDR3 sequences; roughly 13% are singletons. Specimen: CD4+ T cells sorted from PBMCs, collected 45 days after the yellow fever booster vaccination. The receptors here all came from a man aged 30 to 39 who received the YFV17D yellow fever vaccine.

The rearrangement uses TRBV29-1 and TRBJ1-5; weak D call: TRBD1 (6 bases). This CDR3 is 13 amino acids long. Germline-derived CDR1 and CDR2 are SQVTM and ANQGSEA. V was clipped by 6 bases and J by 3 bases, with 12 bases between them. CDR3 nucleotide sequence: TGCAGCGTCGCCAACAGGGTCAATCAGCCCCAGCATTTT. Residues: CSVANRVNQPQHF.

The chain carries TRBV9 and TRBJ1-6; D gene unclear. Germline loops: CDR1 SGDLS, CDR2 YYNGEE. V dropped 0 bases and J dropped 9 bases, with 4 bases sitting between them. The CDR3 runs 12 residues. Here the CDR3 DNA reads TGTGCCAGCAGCGTAGAGGGTTCACCCCTCCACTTT. It encodes CASSVEGSPLHF.

Only a few counts were recorded for this clonotype. The chain links TRBV20-1 to TRBJ1-5; perhaps TRBD1 as D (6 bases). The germline V gene has CDR1 DFQATT and CDR2 SNEGSKA (reference sequence). This CDR3 is built from 15 residues. Trimming stripped 3 bases from V and 2 bases from J, with 14 bases between. The CDR3 here is CSASGFRGGNQPQHF. The CDR3, as DNA: TGCAGTGCTAGTGGATTCAGGGGTGGCAATCAGCCCCAGCATTTT.

The V call is TRBV7-8, the J call TRBJ2-5, with D possibly being TRBD1 (5 bases). Germline loops: CDR1 SGHVS, CDR2 FQNEAQ. The CDR3 length is 13 residues. Trimming stripped 5 bases from V and 9 bases from J, with 16 bases between. CDR3 in amino acids: CASSPPAWGAQYF. The CDR3 DNA reads TGTGCCAGCAGCCCCCCGGCCTGGGGCGCCCAGTACTTC.

This clonotype was seen a handful of times. The chain employs TRBV7-2 and TRBJ1-5, with D possibly being TRBD1 (5 bases). V was clipped by 5 bases and J by 1 base, with 12 bases between them. The CDR3 is made up of 15 amino acids. Germline CDR1 is SGHTA and CDR2 is FQGNSA. The CDR3 spells CASSHQGGSNQPQHF. The CDR3 coding sequence is TGTGCCAGCAGCCATCAGGGAGGAAGCAATCAGCCCCAGCATTTT.

This clonotype was seen a handful of times. The chain joins TRBV7-2 to TRBJ2-7, with TRBD2 identical over 8 bases. Looked up from germline, CDR1 is SGHTA and CDR2 is FQGNSA. Losses at the gene ends were 1 base for V and 6 bases for J; bases not matched to a gene: 14. This CDR3 is built from 17 residues. The CDR3 coding sequence is TGTGCCAGCAGCTTAGTCGCAACTAGCGGTTTTTCCCCCGAGCAGTACTTC. Amino acids: CASSLVATSGFSPEQYF.

This chain connects TRBV7-2 to TRBJ2-5; TRBD2 matches at 11 bases. V shed 5 bases, J shed 5 bases, and the junction held 10 bases outside the gene matches. This CDR3 comprises 16 residues. Looked up from germline, CDR1 is SGHTA and CDR2 is FQGNSA. The CDR3 protein is CASSPPGLAVIETQYF. The CDR3 nucleotides read TGTGCCAGCAGCCCCCCGGGACTAGCGGTAATTGAGACCCAGTACTTC.

This clonotype was picked up many times. The chain uses TRBV3-1 and TRBJ1-1; TRBD1 is a possible D gene (5 bases). CDR3 size: 14 residues. Germline V lookup: CDR1 LGHDT, CDR2 YNNKEL (reference sequence). Trimming left V 4 bases short and J 5 bases short, with 14 bases between. CDR3 protein: CASSLQGGKTEAFF. In DNA form, the CDR3 reads TGTGCCAGCAGCCTTCAGGGAGGTAAAACTGAAGCTTTCTTT.

This clonotype appeared a few times. Sequence at one end of the junction differs from germline and may be a read error. CDR3 sequence reads: CASSPPGGLAQIF. Written as DNA, the CDR3 is TGTGCCAGCTCACCACCGGGGGGGCTAGCACAGATCTTC. The chain carries TRBV18 and TRBJ2-1; maybe TRBD2 (7 bases). The CDR3 length is 13 residues. Per the germline V gene, CDR1 is KGHSH and CDR2 is LQKENI. Looking up the rest from reference TRBV18 and TRBJ2-1 gives the full variable domain: NAGVMQNPRHLVRRRGQEARLRCSPMKGHSHVYWYRQLPEEGLKFMVYLQKENIIDESGMPKERFSAEFPKEGPSILRIQQVVRGDSAAYFCASSPPGGLAQIFGPGTRLTVL.

V is TRBV20-1 and J is TRBJ2-7, with a weak D call TRBD2 (6 bases). The V end lost 6 bases, the J end lost 3 bases, and 21 bases lay between the germline ends. The CDR3 extends over 15 amino acids. CDR1 and CDR2 from the germline V gene are DFQATT and SNEGSKA (reference sequence). The CDR3 region is CSADPGAGSGYEQYF. DNA for the CDR3: TGCAGTGCCGACCCCGGGGCGGGATCGGGCTACGAGCAGTACTTC.

The rearrangement links TRBV12-5 to TRBJ2-1; the match to TRBD2 covers 11 bases. This CDR3 has 15 residues. The V segment lost 7 bases and the J segment 7 bases; nucleotides outside the gene matches: 9. Germline values: CDR1 LGHNT, CDR2 FRNRAP. This CDR3 is CASVSVLAGDNEQFF. CDR3 bases: TGTGCTAGTGTTTCGGTACTAGCGGGAGATAATGAGCAGTTCTTC. Drawing the rest from reference TRBV12-5 and TRBJ2-1, the complete variable domain is DARVTQTPRHKVTEMGQEVTMRCQPILGHNTVFWYRQTMMQGLELLAYFRNRAPLDDSGMPKDRFSAEMPDATLATLKIQPSEPRDSAVYFCASVSVLAGDNEQFFGPGTRLTVL.

At least ten counts were recorded for this clonotype. This chain links TRBV12-3 or TRBV12-4 with TRBJ2-1; 13 nucleotides align to TRBD2. V was pared by 10 bases and J by 9 bases, with 3 bases of the junction left unmatched. The length of the CDR3 is 12 residues. CDR3 region: CATGLAGVEQFF. CDR3 DNA: TGTGCCACTGGACTAGCGGGAGTTGAGCAGTTCTTC.

This clonotype was detected ten times or more. This chain uses TRBV18 with TRBJ2-3; 8 positions agree with TRBD1. Per the germline V gene, CDR1 is KGHSH and CDR2 is LQKENI. The V segment lost 4 bases and the J segment 2 bases; nucleotides outside the gene matches: 5. This CDR3 comprises 15 residues. CDR3 residues: CASSRQGSDTDTQYF. The CDR3 nucleotides are TGTGCCAGCTCACGACAGGGGAGCGACACAGATACGCAGTATTTT. Complete variable domain (other parts from reference TRBV18 and TRBJ2-3): NAGVMQNPRHLVRRRGQEARLRCSPMKGHSHVYWYRQLPEEGLKFMVYLQKENIIDESGMPKERFSAEFPKEGPSILRIQQVVRGDSAAYFCASSRQGSDTDTQYFGPGTRLTVL.

This chain connects TRBV7-2 to TRBJ2-7; 7 nucleotides match TRBD2. The ends lost 2 bases at V and 1 base at J; junction bases unmatched: 5. The germline CDR1 and CDR2 sequences are SGHTA and FQGNSA. This CDR3 spans 15 amino acids. CDR3 sequence: CASSLITSASYEQYF. The CDR3 region has the DNA TGTGCCAGCAGCTTAATCACTAGCGCTTCCTACGAGCAGTACTTC.

This clonotype was observed a few times. The chain has TRBV5-1 and TRBJ2-7; 8 bases line up with TRBD1. V dropped 4 bases and J dropped 2; count of bases not matched to a gene: 8. Germline CDR1 reads SGHRS; CDR2 reads YFSETQ. There are 15 residues in the CDR3. As DNA, the CDR3 is TGCGCCAGCAGCGAAGCCGGGACAGGAACCTACGAGCAGTACTTC. The encoded protein is CASSEAGTGTYEQYF.

The chain carries TRBV7-2 and TRBJ2-5; D is unresolved. Trimming shortened V by 1 base and J by 5 bases, and 11 bases separated the two germline ends. Germline CDR1 is SGHTA and CDR2 is FQGNSA. The CDR3 is 14 residues long. The CDR3 protein is CASSLVGLLETQYF. The CDR3, as DNA: TGTGCCAGCAGCTTAGTTGGGTTATTGGAGACCCAGTACTTC.

The rearrangement links TRBV4-3 to TRBJ2-1; TRBD1 is a possible D gene (6 bases). V lost 3 bases and J 10 bases, leaving 7 bases between the germline ends. Germline V lookup: CDR1 LGHNA, CDR2 YSLEER. CDR3 length: 11 amino acids. The CDR3 loop is CASSHDREQFF. The CDR3 bases are TGCGCCAGCAGCCACGACAGGGAGCAGTTCTTC.

In this sample, this clonotype turned up once. The V gene is TRBV7-8, the J gene TRBJ2-4; D uncertain. V was pared by 5 bases and J by 0 bases, with 14 bases between. Germline CDR1 is SGHVS and CDR2 is FQNEAQ. The CDR3 runs 16 residues. For the CDR3, the DNA is TGTGCCAGCAGCCCCATCCGTTCTATAGCCAAAAACATTCAGTACTTC. Translation gives CASSPIRSIAKNIQYF. The full variable domain, with the rest looked up from reference TRBV7-8 and TRBJ2-4, is GAGVSQSPRYKVAKRGQDVALRCDPISGHVSLFWYQQALGQGPEFLTYFQNEAQLDKSGLPSDRFFAERPEGSVSTLKIQRTQQEDSAVYLCASSPIRSIAKNIQYFGAGTRLSVL.

The chain uses TRBV7-7 and TRBJ2-1, with D unclear. The CDR3 has 8 residues. From germline, CDR1 is SSHAT and CDR2 FNYEAQ (reference sequence). In DNA, the CDR3 is TGTTTGTTTAATGAGCAGTTCTTC. Translated: CLFNEQFF.

The V gene is TRBV7-9, the J gene TRBJ2-3; 10 nucleotides align to TRBD2. Trimming at V came to 5 bases and at J to 4 bases, leaving 6 bases not matched to a gene. Germline CDR1 SEHNR, CDR2 FQNEAQ (reference sequence). The CDR3 runs to 15 residues. CDR3 in DNA: TGTGCCAGCAGCACAATAGCGGGAGGTGCAGATACGCAGTATTTT. This gives the protein CASSTIAGGADTQYF.

This clonotype was seen ten or more times. This chain uses TRBV18 with TRBJ2-1; no reliable D call. From germline, CDR1 is KGHSH and CDR2 LQKENI. This CDR3 spans 14 amino acids. Between the trimmed V and J ends, which lost 6 bases and 8 bases, there was a span of 17 bases. The CDR3 DNA reads TGTGCCAGCTCCTTAAGCGCTCTTATATATGAGCAGTTCTTC. As protein: CASSLSALIYEQFF.